This T cell receptor beta chain was retrieved from a study of identifying expanded T cells in peripheral blood. The study's findings and limits: Variance in clone template counts between approximately two-week samples significantly increased with total template count across all healthy donors.

About this clone itself: What it binds is not known.

Sequencing was performed with immunoSEQ multiplex PCR; in TCRdb, only in-frame clones are kept and a portion is missing. Counted here are tens of thousands of clones, roughly four fifths occurring once; the ten biggest clones make up under 20%. Unmatched junction bases numbered 17, after V lost 5 bases and J lost 3 bases. The CDR3 sequence is 21 residues long. Germline CDR1 MNHEY, CDR2 SMNVEV (reference sequence). The chain is built from TRBV27 and TRBJ2-1; 15 bases are shared with TRBD2. This clonotype was obtained from a person between 18 and 75 years old in good health. Material: blood. The CDR3: CASSPHRGLAGGFRVYNEQFF. The CDR3, as DNA: TGTGCCAGCAGTCCGCACCGAGGACTAGCGGGAGGGTTCAGGGTCTACAATGAGCAGTTCTTC.